This T cell receptor (beta chain) was obtained from a study of blood T cell repertoires in COVID-19. Study overall: The cDNA or gDNA used as material had been derived from T cells, B-cell-depleted T cells, or PBMCs.

The CDR3 has 13 residues. V lost 6 bases, J lost 6 bases, and 6 bases stayed unmatched. Methods used by the authors: Estimation of nucleated cell counts relied on the amplification of reference gene primers. Profiled with immunoSEQ multiplex PCR; TCRdb holds only in-frame clones, not every one. The V and J calls and the clone size are those of that table, but D and trimming were determined from the DNA. The sample yields 190,000 or so clones, around 80% seen once. This clone is a singleton in its sample. The specimen sequenced was peripheral blood. The chain has TRBV12-3 or TRBV12-4 and TRBJ2-3; TRBD2 matches at 7 bases. The receptor was isolated from an elderly woman with active or convalescent COVID-19. The CDR3 nucleotides are TGTGCCAGCAGCCCATGGGGGGGGGATACGCAGTATTTT. Translating gives CASSPWGGDTQYF.